These 14 T cell receptor beta chains share one sample of origin, sequenced in a study of blood T cell repertoires in COVID-19. Libraries were prepared by immunoSEQ multiplex PCR; TCRdb keeps only in-frame clonotypes and omits some of them. The profile shows around 94,000 clones, approximately 82% of them singletons. Source material: peripheral blood. These receptors were collected from a man aged 55-75 years with active or convalescent COVID-19.

This chain links TRBV7-3 with TRBJ2-2, with 8 bases matching TRBD1. The CDR3 spans 15 residues. V shed 3 bases, J shed 3 bases, and the junction held 3 bases outside the gene matches. Germline V CDR1 and CDR2: SGHTA, FQGTGA. CDR3 nucleotides: TGTGCCAGCAGCTTGTCAGGGGGCGACACCGGGGAGCTGTTTTTT. It yields the protein CASSLSGGDTGELFF.

DNA of the CDR3: TGTGCCAGTATAACGAGGGCAGGACTTAACTATGGCTACACCTTC. Residues: CASITRAGLNYGYTF. The rearrangement uses TRBV19 and TRBJ1-2, with no clear D. Germline assignment: CDR1 LNHDA and CDR2 SQIVND (reference sequence). Trimming took off 7 bases at V and 1 base at J, with 16 bases between the two ends. This CDR3 region has 15 residues.

Here the CDR3 reads CASSLTSGTGAADTQYF. DNA for the CDR3: TGCGCCAGCAGCCTAACCTCCGGGACAGGGGCAGCAGATACGCAGTATTTT. This chain joins TRBV4-1 and TRBJ2-3; 10 bases align to TRBD1. The junction had 11 bases not matched to a gene; V was cut back by 4 bases and J by 4 bases. The CDR3 runs to 17 residues. Germline V gene sequence: CDR1 MGHRA, CDR2 YSYEKL.

The chain recombines TRBV7-9 with TRBJ2-2; D possibly corresponds to TRBD2 (5 bases). The V and J ends lost 5 bases and 4 bases respectively, with 8 bases between them. From germline, CDR1 is SEHNR and CDR2 FQNEAQ (reference sequence). This CDR3 comprises 13 residues. The CDR3 here is CASSHGVTGELFF. DNA for the CDR3: TGTGCCAGCAGCCACGGGGTCACCGGGGAGCTGTTTTTT.

V is TRBV19 and J is TRBJ1-6, with D possibly matching TRBD1 (5 bases). The V and J ends lost 10 bases and 4 bases respectively, with 11 bases between them. The CDR3 sequence is 13 residues long. The V gene's germline CDR1 is LNHDA and CDR2 SQIVND (reference sequence). The chain's CDR3 is CATSDSYNSPLHF. CDR3 in DNA: TGTGCCACCTCAGACAGTTATAATTCACCCCTCCACTTT.

This clone was picked up one time. This chain links TRBV12-3 or TRBV12-4 with TRBJ2-3; maybe TRBD2 (5 bases). Trimming pared 5 bases from V and 12 bases from J, leaving 15 bases between. The CDR3 length is 12 residues. The CDR3 loop reads CASSQPTTFQYF. CDR3 bases: TGTGCCAGCAGTCAACCGACTACCTTCCAGTATTTT.

The chain has TRBV30 and TRBJ2-5; no reliable D call. Trimming cost V 0 bases and J 5 bases, with 10 bases left between them. Germline-derived CDR1 and CDR2 are GTSNPN and SVGIG (reference sequence). CDR3 length: 13 amino acids. CDR3 nucleotides: TGTGCCTGGAGTGTGGAACTACCCGAGACCCAGTACTTC. This translates into CAWSVELPETQYF.

The gene calls are TRBV27 and TRBJ2-3, with TRBD2 matching 11 bases. Unmatched junction bases numbered 1, after V lost 5 bases and J lost 3 bases. The CDR3 extends over 14 amino acids. The germline V gene has CDR1 MNHEY and CDR2 SMNVEV (reference sequence). The CDR3 nucleotides read TGTGCCAGCAGTCGACTAGCGGGGACAGATACGCAGTATTTT. This sequence encodes CASSRLAGTDTQYF.

This clone was recorded a few times. This chain links TRBV5-6 with TRBJ1-6; 7 bases are shared with TRBD1. In germline, CDR1 is SGHDT, CDR2 YYEEEE. The CDR3 has 14 residues. V gave up 6 bases and J gave up 6 bases; unmatched junction bases: 6. This CDR3 is CASTEGTANSPLHF. The CDR3 DNA reads TGTGCCAGCACCGAAGGGACAGCTAATTCACCCCTCCACTTT.

This chain joins TRBV5-4 and TRBJ2-1; 10 bases are shared with TRBD1. CDR3 size: 16 residues. Per the germline V gene, CDR1 is SGHNT and CDR2 is YYREEE (reference sequence). V lost 4 bases to trimming and J lost 6 bases; unmatched junction nucleotides: 10. CDR3 nucleotide sequence: TGTGCCAGCAGCATCCCCGACAGGGGGCAAGGCAATGAGCAGTTCTTC. This encodes CASSIPDRGQGNEQFF.

The rearrangement joins TRBV7-8 to TRBJ2-1; unclear D gene. This CDR3 is 16 amino acids long. V was cut by 3 bases and J by 6 bases, with 18 bases left in between. Germline lookup yields CDR1 SGHVS and CDR2 FQNEAQ. The CDR3 coding sequence is TGTGCCAGCAGCTTCAGCAGGCCCCCCAGTGGCAATGAGCAGTTCTTC. It encodes CASSFSRPPSGNEQFF. The full variable domain, completed using reference TRBV7-8 and TRBJ2-1, is GAGVSQSPRYKVAKRGQDVALRCDPISGHVSLFWYQQALGQGPEFLTYFQNEAQLDKSGLPSDRFFAERPEGSVSTLKIQRTQQEDSAVYLCASSFSRPPSGNEQFFGPGTRLTVL.

V is TRBV15 and J is TRBJ2-5, with 8 nucleotides matching TRBD2. This CDR3 has 13 amino acids. Germline V gene sequence: CDR1 LNHNV, CDR2 YYDKDF (reference sequence). Germline trimming cut 2 bases from V and 5 bases from J; bases unmatched to any gene: 1. CDR3 DNA sequence: TGTGCCACCAGCAGACCGGGAGGGGAGACCCAGTACTTC. Translated, it gives CATSRPGGETQYF.

This clone turned up a few times. The chain recombines TRBV7-3 with TRBJ2-2, with a possible D match to TRBD2 (6 bases). With 5 bases removed from V and 6 bases from J, the gap between germline ends came to 13 bases. The germline V gene encodes CDR1 SGHTA and CDR2 FQGTGA. The CDR3 extends over 14 amino acids. The CDR3 sequence: CASSATSRAGELFF. CDR3 DNA: TGTGCCAGCAGCGCGACTAGTAGGGCCGGGGAGCTGTTTTTT.

This chain connects TRBV19 to TRBJ2-1, with 11 bases aligning to TRBD2. The CDR3 sequence is 15 residues long. Germline CDR1 LNHDA, CDR2 SQIVND (reference sequence). After removal of 5 bases from V and 6 bases from J, the junction contained 6 bases not matched to a gene. The CDR3 nucleotides read TGTGCCAGTAGTCAACTAGCGGGGGTCCTCAATGAGCAGTTCTTC. As protein: CASSQLAGVLNEQFF.